Listed below are T cell receptor beta chains from one sample, sequenced in a study of blood T cell repertoires in COVID-19. The data were produced by immunoSEQ multiplex PCR, yet TCRdb's version contains in-frame clones alone and is incomplete. The sample contains some 89,000 clones, under 85% of which appear only once. The sequenced sample consisted of peripheral blood. The receptor set was obtained from a man in his 70s with acute or convalescent COVID-19. Both conserved end residues are part of each CDR3. A D gene is named only where the DNA matches it firmly. The size field is filled for only some rows; it gives once, few, many or a size class.

>NA|TRBJ1-4|11|TRBV28|few
TGTGCCAGCAGACTGAATGAAAAACTGTTTTTT
CASRLNEKLFF
>TRBD1|TRBJ2-5|13|TRBV5-4|once
TGTGCCAGCACGACAGGGGTCGGGGAGACCCAGTACTTC
CASTTGVGETQYF
>NA|TRBJ2-1|13|TRBV12-5|NA
TGTGCTAGTGGTTTGGTAGGGGTAAATGAGCAGTTCTTC
CASGLVGVNEQFF
>NA|TRBJ2-5|13|TRBV5-1|NA
TGCGCCAGCAGCCGGGGATCTCAAGAGACCCAGTACTTC
CASSRGSQETQYF
>TRBD1|TRBJ2-5|14|TRBV2|NA
TGTGCCAGCAGTGGGACAGGGGATCGCGAGACCCAGTACTTC
CASSGTGDRETQYF
>NA|TRBJ2-5|11|TRBV2|NA
TGTGCCAGCAGTGAACTGGAGACCCAGTACTTC
CASSELETQYF
>NA|TRBJ1-5|14|TRBV2|NA
TGTGCCAGCAGGGGAAGGGGAAGCAATCAGCCCCAGCATTTT
CASRGRGSNQPQHF
>NA|TRBJ2-3|13|TRBV19|NA
TGTGCCAGTAGTCAACAGGGACCAGATACGCAGTATTTT
CASSQQGPDTQYF
>TRBD1|TRBJ2-1|16|TRBV10-3|once
TGTGCCATCAGTCTCTCTTTACAGGGGTCCTACAATGAGCAGTTCTTC
CAISLSLQGSYNEQFF
>TRBD2|TRBJ2-2|19|TRBV5-1|NA
TGCGCCAGCAGCCCGCCAGCCCTAGCGGGGGGTATTGGATCCGGGGAGCTGTTTTTT
CASSPPALAGGIGSGELFF
>TRBD2|TRBJ2-2|15|TRBV18|NA
TGTGCCAGCTCACCGTTACTAGCGGGCACCGGGGAGCTGTTTTTT
CASSPLLAGTGELFF
>NA|TRBJ1-1|13|TRBV9|few
TGTGCCAGCAGCGTAGGACACAACACTGAAGCTTTCTTT
CASSVGHNTEAFF
>NA|TRBJ2-7|15|TRBV6-1|NA
TGTGCCAGCAGTGAAGGCGAGGACAGTTCCTACGAGCAGTACTTC
CASSEGEDSSYEQYF
>NA|TRBJ2-2|15|TRBV18|NA
TGTGCCAGCTCACCCCGGGATCCGAACACCGGGGAGCTGTTTTTT
CASSPRDPNTGELFF
>NA|TRBJ2-2|12|TRBV29-1|once
TGCAGCGGTGGGGCTCTAACCGGGGAGCTGTTTTTT
CSGGALTGELFF
>NA|TRBJ2-3|16|TRBV4-1|NA
TGCGCCAGCAGCCGCGACCGGACAATTAGCACAGATACGCAGTATTTT
CASSRDRTISTDTQYF
>TRBD1|TRBJ1-4|14|TRBV19|NA
TGTGCCAGTAGTACGACAGGGGCGACGGAAAAACTGTTTTTT
CASSTTGATEKLFF
>NA|TRBJ2-7|13|TRBV12-3/TRBV12-4|NA
TGTGCCAGCAGTTTAGGCAGATCCTACGAGCAGTACTTC
CASSLGRSYEQYF
>NA|TRBJ1-1|15|TRBV27|NA
TGTGCCAGCAGTTTATCGGCCGGGGGAGTCACTGAAGCTTTCTTT
CASSLSAGGVTEAFF
>TRBD1|TRBJ1-5|17|TRBV4-1|NA
TGCGCCAGCAGCCAAAGCCCCCAGGGGGCAGGCAATCAGCCCCAGCATTTT
CASSQSPQGAGNQPQHF